The TCR beta chain under discussion was sequenced for a study of blood T cells in healthy people across ages. Looking at the study overall: When template switching was applied, about one barcoded beta molecule was captured per two T cells.

Note on this clonotype: Its antigen is as yet unknown.

The length of the CDR3 is 13 residues. Germline V gene data show CDR1 as SEHNR and CDR2 as FQNEAQ (reference sequence). Trimming left V 3 bases short and J 1 base short, with 6 bases between. Overall study findings and caveats: Age showed a roughly linear inverse relationship with TCR beta diversity per million T cells. It was not possible, with unsorted PBMCs, to conclusively compare naive and antigen-experienced cells.

Donors each provided around 9 milliliters of peripheral blood. With a J-beta primer mix and a sample-barcoded 5' primer, a second PCR ran about 7 to 12 cycles. TCRdb recomputed calls from the 5' RACE reads with MiXCR, one row per CDR3 protein. The sample has roughly 1.9 million distinct CDR3 sequences; about 39% are singletons. The receptor was derived from a human donor in good health. V is TRBV7-9 and J is TRBJ1-1; D remains unclear. Material: blood. The CDR3 here is CASSFQSNTEAFF. The DNA of the CDR3 is TGTGCCAGCAGCTTCCAGTCGAACACTGAAGCTTTCTTT. Looking up the rest from reference TRBV7-9 and TRBJ1-1 gives the full variable domain: DTGVSQNPRHKITKRGQNVTFRCDPISEHNRLYWYRQTLGQGPEFLTYFQNEAQLEKSRLLSDRFSAERPKGSFSTLEIQRTEQGDSAMYLCASSFQSNTEAFFGQGTRLTVV.